The T cell receptor beta chain described here comes from a study of tumor-infiltrating lymphocytes in primary liver carcinoma. The CDR3 loop spans 15 amino acids. Per germline, CDR1 SGHAT and CDR2 FQNNGV. Concerning this clonotype: One end of the junction is discordant with germline, which a read error may explain.

With 500 to 650 ng total RNA as template and a constant-region primer, TCR beta cDNA was made. Generation of the TCR beta libraries relied on three nested multiplex PCR rounds using slightly modified ARM-PCR. TRBV1-TRBV30 forward primers paired with a C-beta reverse primer drove the first two PCR rounds, 10 cycles each. MiXCR, run by TCRdb on the multiplex PCR reads, gives a single entry per CDR3 protein. The sample holds some 180,000 distinct CDR3 sequences, less than 65% seen once. Both blood RNA, taken from unsorted whole blood, and germline DNA were extracted. This TCR was recovered from a man between 40 and 49 years old with primary liver carcinoma and hepatitis B virus infection. The sequenced material came from peripheral blood. The chain joins TRBV11-2 to TRBJ2-7, with a possible D match to TRBD2 (5 bases). DNA of the CDR3: TGTGCCAGCAGCTTAGAGCCTAGCAGGACCTACGGGCAGTACTTC. Amino acid sequence: CASSLEPSRTYGQYF.